This T cell receptor beta chain was sequenced in a study of early T cells in non-severe SARS-CoV-2 infection. Unique molecular identifiers (one per individual cDNA molecule) were attached. TCRdb passed the 5' RACE reads through MiXCR, listing each CDR3 protein once. The profile shows about 61,000 distinct CDR3 sequences, roughly a tenth of them singletons. With 4 bases removed from V and 4 bases from J, the gap between germline ends came to 13 bases. CDR1 and CDR2 (germline): SQVTM, ANQGSEA. The CDR3 length is 14 residues. This chain uses TRBV29-1 with TRBJ2-2, with no clear D. This receptor was taken from an adult who was a healthcare worker with PCR-confirmed SARS-CoV-2 infection or an uninfected control (not recorded which). The source material was whole blood. The CDR3 loop reads CSVAVSESTGELFF. The CDR3 bases are TGCAGCGTTGCTGTCTCTGAGAGCACCGGGGAGCTGTTTTTT.